This entry lists 12 T cell receptor beta chains sequenced from one sample in a study of long-term antiretroviral therapy in people with HIV. The run of the v3.0 immunoSEQ assay was at survey level. Profiled with immunoSEQ multiplex PCR; TCRdb holds only in-frame clones, not every one. The sample lists over 8,500 clones, roughly three quarters occurring once. Material: unsorted PBMCs, obtained at the start of antiretroviral therapy, before treatment. Receptor source: a man aged 30 to 45 with HIV.

The rearrangement joins TRBV6-1 to TRBJ1-6; D is unclear. Per germline, CDR1 MNHNS and CDR2 SASEGT. The CDR3 contains 16 residues. Trimming took 0 bases from V and 9 from J, leaving 15 bases between them. DNA of the CDR3: TGTGCCAGCAGTGAAGCGGACGGCGGGATGGGTTCACCCCTCCACTTT. Residues: CASSEADGGMGSPLHF.

This chain connects TRBV7-9 to TRBJ1-2; D is uncertain. CDR1 and CDR2 (germline): SEHNR, FQNEAQ (reference sequence). Trimming left V 3 bases short and J 4 bases short, with 9 bases between. The CDR3 loop spans 13 amino acids. The CDR3 is CASSFGPSYGYTF. The CDR3 nucleotides are TGTGCCAGCAGCTTCGGTCCGAGCTATGGCTACACCTTC. Supplemented by reference TRBV7-9 and TRBJ1-2, the full variable domain reads DTGVSQNPRHKITKRGQNVTFRCDPISEHNRLYWYRQTLGQGPEFLTYFQNEAQLEKSRLLSDRFSAERPKGSFSTLEIQRTEQGDSAMYLCASSFGPSYGYTFGSGTRLTVV.

The chain uses TRBV27 and TRBJ2-1, with 10 positions matching TRBD2. Trimming took 3 bases from V and 7 from J; bases not matched to a gene: 9. Germline CDR1 and CDR2: MNHEY and SMNVEV (reference sequence). CDR3 length: 16 amino acids. DNA of the CDR3: TGTGCCAGCAGTTTGTGGAGCGGGGGGGTCAGGAATGAGCAGTTCTTC. Protein product: CASSLWSGGVRNEQFF.

The J gene is TRBJ1-4, the V gene TRBV27; unclear D gene. There are 14 residues in the CDR3. V lost 3 bases and J lost 6, with 11 bases in between. The V gene's germline CDR1 is MNHEY and CDR2 SMNVEV (reference sequence). The CDR3 spells CASSFKGTHEKLFF. In nucleotides, the CDR3 is TGTGCCAGCAGTTTCAAGGGAACCCATGAAAAACTGTTTTTT.

In its sample, this clone was seen once. The J gene is TRBJ1-5, the V gene TRBV27, with a tentative D call TRBD1 (6 bases). The CDR3 contains 13 residues. V was trimmed by 4 bases and J by 3 bases, leaving 7 bases between them. Germline loops: CDR1 MNHEY, CDR2 SMNVEV (reference sequence). The CDR3 DNA reads as TGTGCCAGCAGTTGGACAGTCAATCAGCCCCAGCATTTT. Translation: CASSWTVNQPQHF.

This chain connects TRBV9 to TRBJ2-7; D is possibly TRBD2 (6 bases). The ends were cut back, 2 bases at V and 6 bases at J, with 18 bases in the middle. Germline V gene data show CDR1 as SGDLS and CDR2 as YYNGEE. CDR3 size: 15 residues. CDR3 coding DNA: TGTGCCAGCAGCGTGACCCCGGAGGGTTTGGTCGAGCAGTACTTC. Its translation: CASSVTPEGLVEQYF.

V usage is TRBV5-8 and J usage is TRBJ1-3; D ambiguous. Germline CDR1 is SGHTS and CDR2 is YDEGEE. CDR3 length equals 12 residues. Trimming stripped 6 bases from V and 1 base from J, with 5 bases between. DNA for the CDR3: TGTGCCAGCACCCGTTCTGGAAACACCATATATTTT. Its protein product is CASTRSGNTIYF.

The J gene is TRBJ1-5, the V gene TRBV6-1; 9 bases align to TRBD1. Germline loops: CDR1 MNHNS, CDR2 SASEGT. The ends lost 11 bases at V and 6 bases at J; junction bases unmatched: 11. The CDR3 loop spans 14 amino acids. The DNA of the CDR3 is TGTGCCGCAACAGGGGGCATCACAATTCAGCCCCAGCATTTT. This translates into CAATGGITIQPQHF.

The chain couples TRBV5-6 to TRBJ1-2, with 8 bases fitting TRBD1. CDR1 is SGHDT, CDR2 YYEEEE, per germline. The CDR3 spans 14 residues. After removal of 4 bases from V and 5 bases from J, the junction contained 7 bases not matched to a gene. The CDR3: CASSAGGANYGYTF. The CDR3 DNA follows: TGTGCCAGCAGCGCAGGGGGCGCAAATTATGGCTACACCTTC.

The table lists this clone with a count of one. The rearrangement joins TRBV5-8 to TRBJ2-7, with TRBD1 identical over 9 bases. Germline values: CDR1 SGHTS, CDR2 YDEGEE. This CDR3 region has 16 residues. Trimming cost V 4 bases and J 6 bases; bases outside gene matches: 14. The CDR3 nucleotides read TGTGCCAGCAGCCGCGGTGGGGACAGGGTGTTGGTCGAGCAGTACTTC. It specifies CASSRGGDRVLVEQYF.

V gene TRBV5-4 combines with J gene TRBJ2-6, with 11 bases matching TRBD2. The junction had 4 bases not matched to a gene; V was cut back by 3 bases and J by 2 bases. CDR3 length equals 17 residues. The germline gives CDR1 SGHNT, CDR2 YYREEE (reference sequence). The CDR3 DNA sequence: TGTGCCAGCAGCTCCCTAGCGGGAGGCACTGGGGCCAACGTCCTGACTTTC. Its protein product is CASSSLAGGTGANVLTF.

The chain recombines TRBV7-6 with TRBJ2-7; the D is unclear. V lost 1 base and J lost 1, with 8 bases in between. The CDR3 runs 14 residues. Germline V gene data show CDR1 as SGHVS and CDR2 as FNYEAQ. CDR3 DNA sequence: TGTGCCAGCAGCTTAGGGGTAGGGTCCTACGAGCAGTACTTC. It codes for CASSLGVGSYEQYF.